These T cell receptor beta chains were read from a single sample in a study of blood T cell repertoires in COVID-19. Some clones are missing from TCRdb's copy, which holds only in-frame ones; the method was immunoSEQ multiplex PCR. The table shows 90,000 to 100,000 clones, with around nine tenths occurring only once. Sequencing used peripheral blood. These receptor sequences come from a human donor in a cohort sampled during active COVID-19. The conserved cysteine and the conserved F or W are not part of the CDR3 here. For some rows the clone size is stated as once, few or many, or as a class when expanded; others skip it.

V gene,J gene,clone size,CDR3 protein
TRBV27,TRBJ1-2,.,ASSYGRGTYGYT
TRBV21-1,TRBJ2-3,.,ASSPTSSHTDTQY
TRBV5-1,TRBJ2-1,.,ASGTTSYNEQF
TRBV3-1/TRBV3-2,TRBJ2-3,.,ASSQVTGGTDTQY
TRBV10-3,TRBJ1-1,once,AISRGENTEAF
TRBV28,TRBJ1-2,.,ASSFSSTDLHGYT
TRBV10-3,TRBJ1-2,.,AISEAGGSFGYT
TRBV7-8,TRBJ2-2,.,ASPPGGPTNTGELF
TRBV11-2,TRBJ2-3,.,ASKSGVSTDTQY
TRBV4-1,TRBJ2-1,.,ASSGPGQGPYNEQF
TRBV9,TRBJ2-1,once,ASSVEGLANYNEQF
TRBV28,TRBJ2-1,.,ASSSDSRRYNEQF
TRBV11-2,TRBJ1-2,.,ASSSGGSDGYT
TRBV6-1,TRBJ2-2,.,ASSVQTGSGAGELF
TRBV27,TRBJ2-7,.,ASSLNRGRYEQY
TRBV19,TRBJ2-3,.,ATSRGADTQY
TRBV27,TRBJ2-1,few,ASSFEISGSSGSYNEQF
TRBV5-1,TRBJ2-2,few,ASSLLAGANTGELF
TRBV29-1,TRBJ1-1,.,SVQGTLEAF
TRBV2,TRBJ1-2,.,AGRQGPNYGYT
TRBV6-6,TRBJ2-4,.,ASASERWVKNIQY
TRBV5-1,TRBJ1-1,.,ASSLEVGSKNTEAF
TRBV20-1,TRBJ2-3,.,SASPSGEGDTQY
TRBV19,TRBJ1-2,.,ASRSLERMDGYT
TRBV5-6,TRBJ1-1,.,ASSSSGTGGTEAF
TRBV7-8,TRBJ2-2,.,ASSVRPSTSGGNTGELF
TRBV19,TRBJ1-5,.,ARPAKGFSNQPQH
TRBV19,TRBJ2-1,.,ASSIDRLGNNEQF
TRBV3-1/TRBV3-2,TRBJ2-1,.,ASSQWSLNEQF
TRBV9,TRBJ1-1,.,ASSGGGVDTEAF
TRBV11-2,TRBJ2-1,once,ASSWGTSLEQF
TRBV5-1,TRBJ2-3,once,ASSLGQSSTDTQY
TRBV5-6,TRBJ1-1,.,ASSRPNTEAF
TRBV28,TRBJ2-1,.,ASSPLTSGRVGNEQF
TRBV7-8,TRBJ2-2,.,ASSRLAGVSNTGELF
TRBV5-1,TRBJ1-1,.,ASGENPMNTEAF
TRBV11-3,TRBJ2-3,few,ASSLIGGDTQY
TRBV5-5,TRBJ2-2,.,ASSLFSGTGFRNTGELF
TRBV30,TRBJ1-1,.,AWSVREGAF
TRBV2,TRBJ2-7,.,ASSDPSGGAYEQY
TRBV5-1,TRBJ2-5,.,ASSQGDREKETQY
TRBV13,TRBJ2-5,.,ASSSGLGWETQY
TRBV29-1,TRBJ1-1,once,SVRPPGQGFGTEAF